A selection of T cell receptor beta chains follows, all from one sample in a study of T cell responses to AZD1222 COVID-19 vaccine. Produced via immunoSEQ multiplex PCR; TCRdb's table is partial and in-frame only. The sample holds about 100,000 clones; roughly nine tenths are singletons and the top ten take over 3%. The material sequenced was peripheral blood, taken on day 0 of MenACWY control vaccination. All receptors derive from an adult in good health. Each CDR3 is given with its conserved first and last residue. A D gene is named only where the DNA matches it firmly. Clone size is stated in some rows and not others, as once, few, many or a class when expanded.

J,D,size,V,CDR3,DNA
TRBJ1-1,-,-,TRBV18,CASSPRGWTEAFF,TGTGCCAGCTCACCCAGGGGTTGGACTGAAGCTTTCTTT
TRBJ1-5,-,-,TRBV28,CASSWGDQPQHF,TGTGCCAGCAGTTGGGGGGATCAGCCCCAGCATTTT
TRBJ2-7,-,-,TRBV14,CASSLELVPHEQYF,TGTGCCAGCAGCCTAGAACTGGTCCCCCACGAGCAGTACTTC
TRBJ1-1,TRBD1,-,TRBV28,CASSFLNNRGQDTEAFF,TGTGCCAGCAGTTTCCTAAACAACAGGGGGCAGGACACTGAAGCTTTCTTT
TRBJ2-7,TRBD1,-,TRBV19,CASSPGTGASYEQYF,TGTGCCAGTAGTCCCGGGACAGGGGCTTCCTACGAGCAGTACTTC
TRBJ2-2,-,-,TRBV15,CATSRGGQGTGELFF,TGTGCCACCAGCAGAGGAGGGCAGGGCACCGGGGAGCTGTTTTTT
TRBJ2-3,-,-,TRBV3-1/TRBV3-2,CASSRDPLGPQYF,TGTGCCAGCAGCCGAGACCCATTGGGGCCGCAGTATTTT
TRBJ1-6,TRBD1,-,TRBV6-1,CASSETGGGSPLHF,TGTGCCAGCAGTGAAACAGGGGGGGGTTCACCCCTCCACTTT
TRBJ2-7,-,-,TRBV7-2,CASSRGLSEQYF,TGTGCCAGCAGTAGGGGACTTTCCGAGCAGTACTTC
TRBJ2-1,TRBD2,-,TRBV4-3,CASSRLAQRGGGYNEQFF,TGCGCCAGCAGCCGTTTGGCCCAGCGGGGGGGTGGTTACAATGAGCAGTTCTTC
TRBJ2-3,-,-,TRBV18,CASSPSPGHLADTQYF,TGTGCCAGCTCACCATCCCCGGGACATCTGGCAGATACGCAGTATTTT
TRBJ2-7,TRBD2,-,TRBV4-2,CASSQARGPGLAGGEQYF,TGTGCCAGCAGCCAAGCCCGAGGACCGGGACTAGCGGGGGGCGAGCAGTACTTC
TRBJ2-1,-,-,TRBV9,CASSVLGATDEQFF,TGTGCCAGCAGCGTACTGGGGGCGACGGATGAGCAGTTCTTC
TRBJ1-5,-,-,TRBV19,CASSIGNRNNQPQHF,TGTGCCAGTAGTATAGGAAACAGAAACAATCAGCCCCAGCATTTT
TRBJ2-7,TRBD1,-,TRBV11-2,CASSPTGTGYEQYF,TGTGCCAGCAGCCCTACTGGGACAGGGTACGAGCAGTACTTC
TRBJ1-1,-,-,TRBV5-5,CASSERRGTNTEAFF,TGTGCCAGCAGCGAACGGAGAGGGACGAACACTGAAGCTTTCTTT
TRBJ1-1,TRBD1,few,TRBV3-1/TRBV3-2,CASSRGTGQDTEAFF,TGTGCCAGCAGCCGAGGGACAGGCCAGGATACTGAAGCTTTCTTT
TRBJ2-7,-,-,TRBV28,CASSLTTTGSYEQYF,TGTGCCAGCAGTTTAACGACCACAGGATCCTACGAGCAGTACTTC
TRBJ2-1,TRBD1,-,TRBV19,CASSSGQDFNEQFF,TGTGCCAGTAGCAGTGGACAGGACTTCAATGAGCAGTTCTTC
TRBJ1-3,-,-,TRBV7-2,CASSGLGTFSGNTIYF,TGTGCCAGCAGCGGGCTAGGGACCTTCTCTGGAAACACCATATATTTT
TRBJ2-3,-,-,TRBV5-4,CASSSPGADTDTQYF,TGTGCCAGCAGCTCTCCGGGGGCGGACACAGATACGCAGTATTTT
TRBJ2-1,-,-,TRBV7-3,CASSLAPYNEQFF,TGTGCCAGCAGCTTAGCCCCGTACAATGAGCAGTTCTTC
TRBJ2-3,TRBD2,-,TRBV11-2,CASSSLRGGTDTQYF,TGTGCCAGCAGCTCCCTAAGGGGAGGGACAGATACGCAGTATTTT
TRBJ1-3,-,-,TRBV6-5,CASSSRTEGLGNTIYF,TGTGCCAGCAGTTCGAGGACAGAGGGACTGGGAAACACCATATATTTT
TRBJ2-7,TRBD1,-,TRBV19,CASSIRSGTGDYEQYF,TGTGCCAGTAGTATCCGATCCGGGACAGGGGACTACGAGCAGTACTTC
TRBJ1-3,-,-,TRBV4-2,CASSPLEAGGNTIYF,TGTGCCAGCAGCCCCCTAGAGGCCGGGGGAAACACCATATATTTT
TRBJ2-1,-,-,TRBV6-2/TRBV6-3,CASSRGGHEQFF,TGTGCCAGCAGCCGGGGAGGCCATGAGCAGTTCTTC
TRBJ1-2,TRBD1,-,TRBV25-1,CASRQTGANYGYTF,TGTGCCAGCAGACAGACAGGGGCTAACTATGGCTACACCTTC
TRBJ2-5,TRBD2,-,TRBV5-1,CASSLGNSGGAGETQYF,TGCGCCAGCAGCTTGGGAAACAGCGGGGGGGCCGGGGAGACCCAGTACTTC
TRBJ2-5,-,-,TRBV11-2,CASSLVGPGETQYF,TGTGCCAGCAGCTTAGTCGGCCCCGGAGAGACCCAGTACTTC
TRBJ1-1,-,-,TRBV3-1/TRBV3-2,CASSRGKTQLTEAFF,TGTGCCAGCAGCCGGGGAAAGACACAACTCACTGAAGCTTTCTTT
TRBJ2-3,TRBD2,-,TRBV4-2,CASSQEVLAGGRGTDTQYF,TGTGCCAGCAGCCAAGAAGTCTTAGCGGGGGGGCGAGGCACAGATACGCAGTATTTT
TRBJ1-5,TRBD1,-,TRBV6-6,CASSTSGTGVGQPQHF,TGTGCCAGCAGTACCTCCGGGACAGGGGTCGGTCAGCCCCAGCATTTT
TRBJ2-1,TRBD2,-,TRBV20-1,CSASRTSGGNEQFF,TGCAGTGCTAGTCGGACTAGCGGGGGCAATGAGCAGTTCTTC
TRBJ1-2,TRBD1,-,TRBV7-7,CARGQGARGYTF,TGTGCTAGGGGACAGGGGGCAAGGGGCTACACCTTC
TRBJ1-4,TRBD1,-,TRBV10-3,CATQGAIEEKLFF,TGTGCCACCCAGGGGGCCATAGAAGAAAAACTGTTTTTT
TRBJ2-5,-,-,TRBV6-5,CASSSQETQYF,TGTGCCAGCAGTTCTCAAGAGACCCAGTACTTC
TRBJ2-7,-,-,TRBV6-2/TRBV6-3,CASSYRGRGYEQYF,TGTGCCAGCAGTTACCGTGGCAGGGGCTACGAGCAGTACTTC
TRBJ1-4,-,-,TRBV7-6,CASSYQGKLFF,TGTGCCAGCAGCTACCAAGGAAAACTGTTTTTT
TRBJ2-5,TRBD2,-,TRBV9,CASSTSGGPGQETQYF,TGTGCCAGCAGCACTAGCGGGGGGCCCGGGCAAGAGACCCAGTACTTC
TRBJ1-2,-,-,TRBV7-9,CASSFLGYGYTF,TGTGCCAGCAGCTTTTTAGGGTATGGCTACACCTTC
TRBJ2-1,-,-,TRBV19,CASSTGPQTYNEQFF,TGTGCCAGTAGTACGGGACCTCAGACCTACAATGAGCAGTTCTTC
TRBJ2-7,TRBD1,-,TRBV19,CASSPGQGGAYEQYF,TGTGCCAGTAGTCCGGGACAGGGGGGAGCCTACGAGCAGTACTTC
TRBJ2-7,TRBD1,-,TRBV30,CAWSSRAPRQGNNYEQYF,TGTGCCTGGAGCTCAAGAGCTCCCCGACAGGGGAATAACTACGAGCAGTACTTC
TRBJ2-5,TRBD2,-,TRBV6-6,CATGTRGKETQYF,TGTGCCACCGGGACTAGAGGGAAAGAGACCCAGTACTTC
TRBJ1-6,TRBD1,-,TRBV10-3,CAISVRTGINSPLHF,TGTGCCATCAGTGTGAGGACAGGGATCAATTCACCCCTCCACTTT
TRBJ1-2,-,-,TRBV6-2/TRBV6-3,CASSEDGEDGYTF,TGTGCCAGCAGCGAGGACGGTGAGGATGGCTACACCTTC
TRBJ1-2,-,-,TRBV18,CASSPTTVRLANYGYTF,TGTGCCAGCTCACCGACCACTGTTCGGTTAGCTAACTATGGCTACACCTTC
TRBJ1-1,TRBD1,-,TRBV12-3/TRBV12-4,CASTPGGQGQWGF,TGTGCCAGCACCCCAGGGGGACAGGGACAATGGGGCTTT
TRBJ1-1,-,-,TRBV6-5,CASSPGGRGAFF,TGTGCCAGCAGTCCCGGGGGTCGGGGCGCTTTCTTT
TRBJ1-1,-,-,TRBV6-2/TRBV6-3,CASSLTGPTEAFF,TGTGCCAGCAGTCTAACAGGGCCCACTGAAGCTTTCTTT
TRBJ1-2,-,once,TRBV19,CASAPGPYNYGYTF,TGTGCCAGCGCCCCAGGACCATATAACTATGGCTACACCTTC
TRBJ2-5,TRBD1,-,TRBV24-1,CAVGGTGSQETQYF,TGTGCCGTCGGGGGGACAGGGAGCCAAGAGACCCAGTACTTC
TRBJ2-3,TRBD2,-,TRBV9,CASSSRLAGAFSTDTQYF,TGTGCCAGCAGCTCACGACTAGCGGGGGCCTTTAGCACAGATACGCAGTATTTT
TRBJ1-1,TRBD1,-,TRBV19,CASTQTGGSTEAFF,TGTGCCAGTACCCAGACAGGGGGGAGTACTGAAGCTTTCTTT
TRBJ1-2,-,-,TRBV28,CASSSQDGYTF,TGTGCCAGCAGTTCCCAGGACGGCTACACCTTC
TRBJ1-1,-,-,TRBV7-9,CASTWGVNTEAFF,TGTGCCAGCACCTGGGGGGTGAACACTGAAGCTTTCTTT
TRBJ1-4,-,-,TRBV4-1,CASSHAPTVSGAKLFF,TGCGCCAGCAGCCATGCTCCGACGGTTTCGGGGGCAAAACTGTTTTTT
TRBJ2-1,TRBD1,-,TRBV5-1,CASSGTGAPSYNEQFF,TGCGCCAGCAGCGGAACAGGGGCCCCTTCCTACAATGAGCAGTTCTTC